This TCR beta chain was identified in a study of blood T cell repertoires in COVID-19. Generated by immunoSEQ multiplex PCR, the TCRdb table keeps only in-frame clones and is missing some. The table records roughly 140,000 clones, around 87% of them present only once. The junction had 7 bases not matched to a gene; V was cut back by 0 bases and J by 5 bases. Germline V gene data show CDR1 as GTSNPN and CDR2 as SVGIG (reference sequence). The CDR3 consists of 15 residues. The chain is built from TRBV30 and TRBJ2-5; 9 bases agree with TRBD2. The clonotype originates from a woman aged 60-70 years with active COVID-19. The sample taken for sequencing was peripheral blood. CDR3 protein: CAWSVIAGVSETQYF. As DNA, the CDR3 is TGTGCCTGGAGTGTCATAGCGGGAGTTAGTGAGACCCAGTACTTC.